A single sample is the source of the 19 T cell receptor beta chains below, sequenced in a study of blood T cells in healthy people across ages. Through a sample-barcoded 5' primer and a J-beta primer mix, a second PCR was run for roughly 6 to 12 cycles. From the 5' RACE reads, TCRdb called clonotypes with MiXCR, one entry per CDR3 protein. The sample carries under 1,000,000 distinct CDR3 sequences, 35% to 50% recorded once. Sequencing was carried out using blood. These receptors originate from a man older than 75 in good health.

The CDR3 loop is CASSAGGMTATYEQYF. DNA for the CDR3: TGTGCCAGCAGCGCCGGGGGGATGACAGCAACCTACGAGCAGTACTTC. The rearrangement uses TRBV9 and TRBJ2-7; TRBD2 aligns across 7 bases. This CDR3 region has 16 residues. V shed 3 bases and J 2 bases; nucleotides not matched to a gene: 11. CDR1 and CDR2 (germline): SGDLS, YYNGEE.

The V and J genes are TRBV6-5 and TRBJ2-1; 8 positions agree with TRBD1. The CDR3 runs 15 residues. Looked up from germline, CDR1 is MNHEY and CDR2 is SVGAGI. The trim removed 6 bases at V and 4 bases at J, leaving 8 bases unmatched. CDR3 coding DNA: TGTGCCAGCAGAGCGAGGACAGGGTCGTACAATGAGCAGTTCTTC. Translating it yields CASRARTGSYNEQFF.

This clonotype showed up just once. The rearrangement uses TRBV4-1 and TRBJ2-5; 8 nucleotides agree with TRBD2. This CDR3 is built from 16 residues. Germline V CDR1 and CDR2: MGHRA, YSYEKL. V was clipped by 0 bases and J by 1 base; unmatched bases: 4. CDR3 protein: CASSQDPGGAQETQYF. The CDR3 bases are TGCGCCAGCAGCCAAGATCCGGGAGGGGCCCAAGAGACCCAGTACTTC.

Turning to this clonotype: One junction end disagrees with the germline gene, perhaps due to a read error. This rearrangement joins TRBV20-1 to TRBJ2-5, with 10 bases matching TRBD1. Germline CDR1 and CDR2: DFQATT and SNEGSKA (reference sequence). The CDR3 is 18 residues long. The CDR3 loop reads CGARKDRGMRGRGETQYF. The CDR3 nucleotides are TGCGGTGCTAGGAAGGACAGGGGGATGAGGGGACGTGGGGAGACCCAGTACTTC.

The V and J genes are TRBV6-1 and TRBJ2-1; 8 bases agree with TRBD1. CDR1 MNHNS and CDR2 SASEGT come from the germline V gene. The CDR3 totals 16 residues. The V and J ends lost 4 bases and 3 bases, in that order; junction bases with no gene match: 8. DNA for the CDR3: TGTGCCAGCAGTGGGCCTGACAGGGGACACTACAATGAGCAGTTCTTC. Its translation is CASSGPDRGHYNEQFF.

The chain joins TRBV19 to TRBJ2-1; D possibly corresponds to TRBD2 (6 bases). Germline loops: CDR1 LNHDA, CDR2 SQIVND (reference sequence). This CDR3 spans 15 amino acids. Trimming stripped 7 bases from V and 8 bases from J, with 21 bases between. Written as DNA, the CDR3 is TGTGCCAGTACCCCACTAGCTTGGTCCTTCGATGAGCAGTTCTTC. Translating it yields CASTPLAWSFDEQFF.

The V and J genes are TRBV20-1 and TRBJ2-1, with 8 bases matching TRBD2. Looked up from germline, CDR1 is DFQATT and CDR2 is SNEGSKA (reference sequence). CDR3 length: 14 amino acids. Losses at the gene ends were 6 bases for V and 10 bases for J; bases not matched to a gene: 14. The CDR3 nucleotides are TGCAGTGCGGAACCGGGACTAGACCTTAGGGAGCAGTTCTTC. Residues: CSAEPGLDLREQFF.

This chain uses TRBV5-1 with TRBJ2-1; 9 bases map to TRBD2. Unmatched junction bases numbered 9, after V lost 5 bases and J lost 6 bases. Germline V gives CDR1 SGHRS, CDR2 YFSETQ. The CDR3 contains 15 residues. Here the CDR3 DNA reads TGCGCCAGCAGTCTAGCCATTAGCGGGAGCAATGAGCAGTTCTTC. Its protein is CASSLAISGSNEQFF.

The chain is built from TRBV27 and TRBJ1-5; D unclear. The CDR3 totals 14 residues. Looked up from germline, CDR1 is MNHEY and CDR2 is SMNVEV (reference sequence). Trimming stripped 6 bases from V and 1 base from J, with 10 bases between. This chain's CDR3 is CASRESLSNQPQHF. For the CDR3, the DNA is TGTGCCAGCAGGGAGTCGTTGAGCAATCAGCCCCAGCATTTT.

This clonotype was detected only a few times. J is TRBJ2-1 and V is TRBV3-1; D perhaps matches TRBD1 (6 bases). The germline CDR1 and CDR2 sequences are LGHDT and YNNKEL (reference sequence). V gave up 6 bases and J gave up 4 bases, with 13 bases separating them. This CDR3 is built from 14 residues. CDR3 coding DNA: TGTGCCAGCAGACTGCAGGGGCCTTACAATGAGCAGTTCTTC. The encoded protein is CASRLQGPYNEQFF.

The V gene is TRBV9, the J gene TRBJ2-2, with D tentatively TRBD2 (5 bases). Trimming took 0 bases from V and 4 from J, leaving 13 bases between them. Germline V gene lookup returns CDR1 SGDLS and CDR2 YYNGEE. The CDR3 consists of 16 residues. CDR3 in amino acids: CASSVVSGSLTGELFF. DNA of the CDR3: TGTGCCAGCAGCGTAGTGTCGGGGTCGCTCACCGGGGAGCTGTTTTTT. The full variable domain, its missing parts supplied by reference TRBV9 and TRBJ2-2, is DSGVTQTPKHLITATGQRVTLRCSPRSGDLSVYWYQQSLDQGLQFLIQYYNGEERAKGNILERFSAQQFPDLHSELNLSSLELGDSALYFCASSVVSGSLTGELFFGEGSRLTVL.

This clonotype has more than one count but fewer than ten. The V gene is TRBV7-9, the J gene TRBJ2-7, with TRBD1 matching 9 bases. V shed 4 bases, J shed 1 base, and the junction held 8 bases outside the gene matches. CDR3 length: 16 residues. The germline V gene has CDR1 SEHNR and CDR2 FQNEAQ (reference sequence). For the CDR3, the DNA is TGTGCCAGCAGCTCCAAAGTCGGGACAGGGTCCTACGAGCAGTACTTC. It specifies CASSSKVGTGSYEQYF.

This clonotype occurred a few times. The CDR3 region has the DNA TGTGCCAGCAGCGTAGCGGCGAGGTCGGGGGACGGGGAGCAGTTCTTC. It specifies CASSVAARSGDGEQFF. This chain joins TRBV9 and TRBJ2-1; TRBD2 might be the D (6 bases). CDR1 SGDLS and CDR2 YYNGEE come from the germline V gene. V was cut by 0 bases and J by 10 bases, with 20 bases left in between. The CDR3 length is 16 residues.

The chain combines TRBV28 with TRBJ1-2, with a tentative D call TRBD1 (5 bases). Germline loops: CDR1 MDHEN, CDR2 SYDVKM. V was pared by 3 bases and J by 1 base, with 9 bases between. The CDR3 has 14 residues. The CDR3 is CASSFGADNYGYTF. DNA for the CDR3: TGTGCCAGCAGTTTTGGGGCAGATAACTATGGCTACACCTTC.

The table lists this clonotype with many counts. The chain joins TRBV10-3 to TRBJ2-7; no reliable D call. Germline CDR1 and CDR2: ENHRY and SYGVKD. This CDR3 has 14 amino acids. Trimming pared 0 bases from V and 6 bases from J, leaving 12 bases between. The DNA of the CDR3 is TGTGCCATCAGTGAGTCCTACTCCTCTCGCGAGCAGTACTTC. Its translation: CAISESYSSREQYF.

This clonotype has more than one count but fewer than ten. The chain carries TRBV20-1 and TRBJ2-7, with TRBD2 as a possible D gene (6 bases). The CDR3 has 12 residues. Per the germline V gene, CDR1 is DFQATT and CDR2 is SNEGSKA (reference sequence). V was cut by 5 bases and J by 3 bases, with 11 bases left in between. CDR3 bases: TGCAGTGCTCGGGAGAAAGACTACGAGCAGTACTTC. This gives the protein CSAREKDYEQYF.

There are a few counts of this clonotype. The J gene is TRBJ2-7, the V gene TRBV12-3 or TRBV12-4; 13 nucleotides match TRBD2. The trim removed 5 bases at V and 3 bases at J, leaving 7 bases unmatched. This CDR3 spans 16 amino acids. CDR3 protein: CASSTGTSGAGYEQYF. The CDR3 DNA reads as TGTGCCAGCAGTACCGGGACTAGCGGGGCTGGCTACGAGCAGTACTTC.

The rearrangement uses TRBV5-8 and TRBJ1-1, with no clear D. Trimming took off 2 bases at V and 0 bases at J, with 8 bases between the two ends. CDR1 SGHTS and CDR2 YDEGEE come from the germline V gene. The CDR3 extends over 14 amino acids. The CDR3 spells CASSFPLMNTEAFF. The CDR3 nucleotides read TGTGCCAGCAGCTTCCCGCTAATGAACACTGAAGCTTTCTTT.

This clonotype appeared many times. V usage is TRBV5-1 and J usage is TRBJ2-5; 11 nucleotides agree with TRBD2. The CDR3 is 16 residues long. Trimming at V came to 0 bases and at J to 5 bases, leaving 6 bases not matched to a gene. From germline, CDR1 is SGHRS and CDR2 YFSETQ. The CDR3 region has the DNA TGCGCCAGCAGCTTGGCTTCTAGCGGGAGGATGGAGACCCAGTACTTC. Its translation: CASSLASSGRMETQYF.